This T cell receptor (beta chain) was captured by sequencing in a study of cytomegalovirus exposure and HLA in healthy donors. The CDR3 is 14 residues long. Germline assignment: CDR1 SEHNR and CDR2 FQNEAQ (reference sequence). The trim removed 5 bases at V and 6 bases at J, leaving 5 bases unmatched. This PCR relied on a set of 60 Vbeta primers and 13 Jbeta primers. Original handling: About 10 million shared chains were among the approximately 80 million unique TCR beta chains that a later analysis counted. Some clones are missing from TCRdb's copy, which holds only in-frame ones; the method was immunoSEQ multiplex PCR. V and J calls and clone size are as listed in that table; D and trimming were resolved from the DNA. This sample has about 200,000 clones, with 65% to 85% found just once.

Sequenced input: PBMCs. The chain couples TRBV7-9 to TRBJ1-4; 8 nucleotides align to TRBD1. This TCR was recovered from a man aged 50-59 years in good health and CMV-seronegative. The CDR3 sequence is CASSPGQGYEKLFF. The DNA for the CDR3 is TGTGCCAGCAGCCCCGGACAGGGTTATGAAAAACTGTTTTTT.